This T cell receptor beta chain appears in the sequencing data of a study of spatial heterogeneity in lung cancer. Notes on the study in general: Tumors with more nonsynonymous mutations had more expanded intratumoral alpha and beta TCRs.

A few counts support this clonotype. Its matching antigen is unknown. CDR3 length: 16 amino acids. V was clipped by 1 base and J by 2 bases, with 15 bases between them. Per germline, CDR1 LGHNA and CDR2 YSLEER. TCRdb reprocessed the 5' RACE reads with MiXCR, giving one entry per CDR3 protein. The sample records thousands of distinct CDR3 sequences, around 10% being singletons. Stated time point: sample taken at primary tumor resection. The source of this sequence is a female donor with early-stage non-small cell lung cancer. The chain joins TRBV4-3 to TRBJ2-7; D may match TRBD1 or TRBD2 (7 bases each). The material sequenced was lung tumor tissue, taken at surgery. CDR3 sequence: CASSQATGSGTYEQYF. The CDR3 nucleotides read TGCGCCAGCAGCCAAGCGACAGGGAGCGGGACCTACGAGCAGTACTTC.